Listed below are T cell receptor beta chains from one sample, sequenced in a study of blood T cell repertoires in COVID-19. The repertoire was sequenced with immunoSEQ multiplex PCR; TCRdb's copy has only in-frame clones and lacks some. The data contain 300,000 to 450,000 clones, roughly nine tenths of them singletons. Sequencing was done on a sample of peripheral blood. These receptors originate from a woman in her thirties with COVID-19, enrolled during active disease. CDR3s include the opening cysteine and the closing phenylalanine or tryptophan. The order of the fields is clone size, V gene, J gene, D gene, CDR3 DNA, CDR3 protein. The D gene is left open where the match is weak. Some rows mark clone size as missing; the rest say once, few, many or name a class of expanded clone.

abundance: .
v_gene: TRBV6-1
j_gene: TRBJ1-5
d_gene: .
CDR3nt: TGTGCCAGCAGTGAAATGGGGGCTAGCAATCAGCCCCAGCATTTT
CDR3aa: CASSEMGASNQPQHF

abundance: .
v_gene: TRBV7-2
j_gene: TRBJ1-1
d_gene: .
CDR3nt: TGTGCCAGCAGCCTGCGACAGAACACTGAAGCTTTCTTT
CDR3aa: CASSLRQNTEAFF

abundance: .
v_gene: TRBV28
j_gene: TRBJ1-4
d_gene: TRBD1
CDR3nt: TGTGCCAGCAGCCCACACCTCAGGGGGCGCGGTGAAAAACTGTTTTTT
CDR3aa: CASSPHLRGRGEKLFF

abundance: .
v_gene: TRBV10-3
j_gene: TRBJ1-1
d_gene: .
CDR3nt: TGTGCCATCAGTGTTAGGGGCGAGAACACTGAAGCTTTCTTT
CDR3aa: CAISVRGENTEAFF

abundance: .
v_gene: TRBV15
j_gene: TRBJ2-2
d_gene: .
CDR3nt: TGTGCCACCAGCAGAGACCCTACACTCCGACAGGATAACACCGGGGAGCTGTTTTTT
CDR3aa: CATSRDPTLRQDNTGELFF

abundance: .
v_gene: TRBV4-2
j_gene: TRBJ2-1
d_gene: TRBD2
CDR3nt: TGTGCCAGCAGCCAAGATAGCGGGGGGGCCCACAATGAGCAGTTCTTC
CDR3aa: CASSQDSGGAHNEQFF

abundance: .
v_gene: TRBV12-5
j_gene: TRBJ1-5
d_gene: TRBD1
CDR3nt: TGTGCTAGTGGTCCCCGGGACAGACCTAGCAATCAGCCCCAGCATTTT
CDR3aa: CASGPRDRPSNQPQHF

abundance: .
v_gene: TRBV2
j_gene: TRBJ2-1
d_gene: TRBD1
CDR3nt: TGTGCCAGCAGTGAAGGAAGGACCCGGGACAGGGTTGTGAATGAGCAGTTCTTC
CDR3aa: CASSEGRTRDRVVNEQFF

abundance: .
v_gene: TRBV4-3
j_gene: TRBJ2-1
d_gene: TRBD2
CDR3nt: TGCGCCAGCAGCCACCTCCAGGGACTAGCGCCTAAAAAGGAGCAGTTCTTC
CDR3aa: CASSHLQGLAPKKEQFF

abundance: .
v_gene: TRBV7-2
j_gene: TRBJ1-1
d_gene: .
CDR3nt: TGTGCCAGCAGCTTAGAAGGGGTCGAGAGCACTGAAGCTTTCTTT
CDR3aa: CASSLEGVESTEAFF

abundance: few
v_gene: TRBV10-1
j_gene: TRBJ2-2
d_gene: .
CDR3nt: TGCGCCAGCAGTGACAGCGCCTCGAACCACGGGGAGCTGTTTTTT
CDR3aa: CASSDSASNHGELFF

abundance: .
v_gene: TRBV7-8
j_gene: TRBJ2-1
d_gene: TRBD2
CDR3nt: TGTGCCAGCAGCTTAGCTAGCGGGGGGGGGCGTGAGCAGTTCTTC
CDR3aa: CASSLASGGGREQFF

abundance: .
v_gene: TRBV28
j_gene: TRBJ2-3
d_gene: .
CDR3nt: TGTGCCAGCAGTTTCTTCTCGGGGGTAGGGAGCACAGATACGCAGTATTTT
CDR3aa: CASSFFSGVGSTDTQYF

abundance: .
v_gene: TRBV5-5
j_gene: TRBJ2-1
d_gene: TRBD2
CDR3nt: TGTGCCAGCAGCCCTTGGTCGGGACTAGCGGGAGTCGATGAGCAGTTCTTC
CDR3aa: CASSPWSGLAGVDEQFF

abundance: .
v_gene: TRBV6-5
j_gene: TRBJ2-5
d_gene: .
CDR3nt: TGTGCCAGCTTATATACAGGGTACCAAGAGACCCAGTACTTC
CDR3aa: CASLYTGYQETQYF

abundance: .
v_gene: TRBV28
j_gene: TRBJ1-2
d_gene: TRBD1
CDR3nt: TGTGCCAGCAGTTTAGGGACAGACTTTTATGGCTACACCTTC
CDR3aa: CASSLGTDFYGYTF